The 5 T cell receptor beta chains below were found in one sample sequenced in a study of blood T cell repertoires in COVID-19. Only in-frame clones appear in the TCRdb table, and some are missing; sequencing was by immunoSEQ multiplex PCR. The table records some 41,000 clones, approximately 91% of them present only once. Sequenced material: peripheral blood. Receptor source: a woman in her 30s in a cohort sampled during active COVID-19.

This chain's CDR3 is CASTTRTSGKNEQFF. The CDR3 DNA follows: TGTGCCAGCACCACACGGACTAGCGGGAAGAATGAGCAGTTCTTC. The genes are TRBV7-9 and TRBJ2-1, with TRBD2 matching over 12 bases. CDR1 is SEHNR and CDR2 is FQNEAQ in the germline V gene (reference sequence). This CDR3 contains 15 residues. The junction had 8 bases not matched to a gene; V was cut back by 7 bases and J by 7 bases.

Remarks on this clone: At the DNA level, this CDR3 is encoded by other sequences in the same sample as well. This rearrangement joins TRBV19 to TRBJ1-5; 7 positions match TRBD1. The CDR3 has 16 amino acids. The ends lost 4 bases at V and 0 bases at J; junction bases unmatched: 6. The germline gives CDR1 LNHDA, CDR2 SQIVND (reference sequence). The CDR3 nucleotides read TGTGCCAGTAGTACGGACAGGTCCTATAGCAATCAGCCCCAGCATTTT. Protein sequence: CASSTDRSYSNQPQHF.

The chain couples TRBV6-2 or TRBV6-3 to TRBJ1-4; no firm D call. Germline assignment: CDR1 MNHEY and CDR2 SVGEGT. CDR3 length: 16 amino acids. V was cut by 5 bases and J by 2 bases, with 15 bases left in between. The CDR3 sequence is CASSTPTGWTNEKLFF. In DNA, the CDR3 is TGTGCCAGCAGTACGCCTACGGGGTGGACTAATGAAAAACTGTTTTTT.

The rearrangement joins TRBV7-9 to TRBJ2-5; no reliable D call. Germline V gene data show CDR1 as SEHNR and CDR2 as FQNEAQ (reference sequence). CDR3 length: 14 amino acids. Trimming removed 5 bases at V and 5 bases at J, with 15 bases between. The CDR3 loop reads CASSQSPSFETQYF. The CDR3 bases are TGTGCCAGCAGCCAGTCCCCCAGTTTTGAGACCCAGTACTTC. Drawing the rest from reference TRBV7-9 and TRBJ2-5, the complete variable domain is DTGVSQNPRHKITKRGQNVTFRCDPISEHNRLYWYRQTLGQGPEFLTYFQNEAQLEKSRLLSDRFSAERPKGSFSTLEIQRTEQGDSAMYLCASSQSPSFETQYFGPGTRLLVL.

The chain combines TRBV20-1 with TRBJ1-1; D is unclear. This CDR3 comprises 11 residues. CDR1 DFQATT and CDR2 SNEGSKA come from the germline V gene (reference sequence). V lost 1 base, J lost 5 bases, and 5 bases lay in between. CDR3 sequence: CSARVQTEAFF. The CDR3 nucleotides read TGCAGTGCTAGAGTCCAGACTGAAGCTTTCTTT.